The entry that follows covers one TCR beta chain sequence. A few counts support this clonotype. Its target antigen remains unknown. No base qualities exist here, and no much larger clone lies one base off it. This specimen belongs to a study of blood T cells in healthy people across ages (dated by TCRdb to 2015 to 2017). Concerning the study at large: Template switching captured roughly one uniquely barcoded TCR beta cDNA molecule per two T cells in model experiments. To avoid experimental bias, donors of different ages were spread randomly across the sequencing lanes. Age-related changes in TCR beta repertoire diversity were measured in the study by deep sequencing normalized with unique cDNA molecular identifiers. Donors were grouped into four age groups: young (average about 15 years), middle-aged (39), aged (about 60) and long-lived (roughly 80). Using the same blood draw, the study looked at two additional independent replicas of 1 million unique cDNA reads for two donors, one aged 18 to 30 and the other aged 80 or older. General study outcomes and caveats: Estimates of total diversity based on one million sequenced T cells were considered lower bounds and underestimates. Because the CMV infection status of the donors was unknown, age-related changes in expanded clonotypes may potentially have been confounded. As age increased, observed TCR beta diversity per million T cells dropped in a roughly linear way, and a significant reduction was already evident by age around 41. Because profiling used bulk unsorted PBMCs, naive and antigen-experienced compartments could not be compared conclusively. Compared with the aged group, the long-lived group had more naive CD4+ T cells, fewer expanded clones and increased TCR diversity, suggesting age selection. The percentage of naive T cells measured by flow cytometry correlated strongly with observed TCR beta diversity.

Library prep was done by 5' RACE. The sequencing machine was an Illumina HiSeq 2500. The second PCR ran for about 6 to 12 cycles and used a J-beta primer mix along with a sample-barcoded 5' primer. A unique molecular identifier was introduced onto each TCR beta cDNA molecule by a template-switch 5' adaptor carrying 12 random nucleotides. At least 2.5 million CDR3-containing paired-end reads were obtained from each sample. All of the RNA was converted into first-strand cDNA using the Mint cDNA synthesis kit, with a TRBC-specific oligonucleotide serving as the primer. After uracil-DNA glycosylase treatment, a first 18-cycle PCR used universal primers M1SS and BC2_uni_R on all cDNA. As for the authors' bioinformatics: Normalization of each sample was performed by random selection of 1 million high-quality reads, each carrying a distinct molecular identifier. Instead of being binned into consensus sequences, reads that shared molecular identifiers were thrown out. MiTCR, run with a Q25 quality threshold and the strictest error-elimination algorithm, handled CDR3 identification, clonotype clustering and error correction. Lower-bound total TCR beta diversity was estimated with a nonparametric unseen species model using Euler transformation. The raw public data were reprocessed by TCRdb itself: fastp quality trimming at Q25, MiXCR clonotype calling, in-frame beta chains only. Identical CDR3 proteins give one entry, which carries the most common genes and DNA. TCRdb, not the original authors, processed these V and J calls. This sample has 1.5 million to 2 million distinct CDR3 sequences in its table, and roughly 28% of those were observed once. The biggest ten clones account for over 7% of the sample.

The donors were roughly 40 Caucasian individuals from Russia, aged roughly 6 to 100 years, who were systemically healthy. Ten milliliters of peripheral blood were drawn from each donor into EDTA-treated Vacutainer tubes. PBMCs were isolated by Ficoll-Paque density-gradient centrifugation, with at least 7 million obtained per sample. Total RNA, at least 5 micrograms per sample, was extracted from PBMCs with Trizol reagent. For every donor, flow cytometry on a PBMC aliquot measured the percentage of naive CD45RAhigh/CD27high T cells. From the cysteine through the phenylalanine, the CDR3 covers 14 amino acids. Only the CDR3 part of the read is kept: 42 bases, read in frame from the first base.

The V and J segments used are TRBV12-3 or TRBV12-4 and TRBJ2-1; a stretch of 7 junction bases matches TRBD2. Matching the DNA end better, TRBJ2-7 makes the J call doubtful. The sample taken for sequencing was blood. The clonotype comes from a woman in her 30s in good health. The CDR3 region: CASSNTLARNEQYF. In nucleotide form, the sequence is TGTGCCAGCAGTAACACACTAGCGCGCAATGAGCAGTACTTC.